Shown below are 26 T cell receptor beta chains from a single sample sequenced in a study of cytomegalovirus exposure and HLA in healthy donors. The PCR was carried out with 60 Vbeta primers and 13 Jbeta primers. Method: immunoSEQ multiplex PCR; TCRdb's copy keeps in-frame clones and lacks some. Of some 150,000 clones detected, more than 80% appear once; the ten largest clones hold roughly 13%. Sequencing was carried out using PBMCs. The receptors were gathered from a woman aged 45-59 years in good health and CMV-seronegative.

The rearrangement links TRBV2 to TRBJ2-3; 8 nucleotides align to TRBD1. CDR1 SNHLY and CDR2 FYNNEI come from the germline V gene. V lost 7 bases, J lost 3 bases, and 9 bases stayed unmatched. This CDR3 has 15 residues. CDR3 sequence: CASNLGDRGTDTQYF. In DNA, the CDR3 is TGTGCCAGCAACCTAGGAGACAGGGGTACAGATACGCAGTATTTT.

This clone was counted only a few times. The chain couples TRBV19 to TRBJ2-1; 8 nucleotides line up with TRBD2. V trimming: 5 bases; J trimming: 8 bases; junction bases outside the gene matches: 11. CDR1 and CDR2 from the germline V gene are LNHDA and SQIVND (reference sequence). The CDR3 runs 15 residues. CDR3 nucleotides: TGTGCCAGTAGTGTCGGGAGACTAGCGTTCTATGAGCAGTTCTTC. This sequence encodes CASSVGRLAFYEQFF.

This sequence joins TRBV28 and TRBJ1-2; TRBD1 aligns across 8 bases. V was pared by 8 bases and J by 3 bases, with 2 bases of the junction left unmatched. Per germline, CDR1 MDHEN and CDR2 SYDVKM. The length of the CDR3 is 12 residues. CDR3 DNA: TGTGCCAGCCAGGGGGCGTACTATGGCTACACCTTC. Protein product: CASQGAYYGYTF.

This sequence joins TRBV5-1 and TRBJ2-5; D is perhaps TRBD1 (6 bases). The DNA end favors TRBJ2-7, so the J call may be wrong. CDR1 is SGHRS and CDR2 is YFSETQ in the germline V gene. The CDR3 contains 15 residues. The CDR3 DNA follows: TGCGCCAGCAGCTTGACGGCGGCAGGGGCCTACGAGCAGTACTTC. Translation: CASSLTAAGAYEQYF.

The chain couples TRBV18 to TRBJ1-5, with D possibly matching TRBD1 (5 bases). V was pared by 3 bases and J by 2 bases, with 11 bases between. Germline CDR1 and CDR2: KGHSH and LQKENI. The length of the CDR3 is 15 residues. This chain's CDR3 is CASSPRGGGNQPQHF. The CDR3 nucleotides read TGTGCCAGCTCACCCCGGGGGGGTGGCAATCAGCCCCAGCATTTT. Based on the CDR3 plus reference TRBV18 and TRBJ1-5, the full variable domain is NAGVMQNPRHLVRRRGQEARLRCSPMKGHSHVYWYRQLPEEGLKFMVYLQKENIIDESGMPKERFSAEFPKEGPSILRIQQVVRGDSAAYFCASSPRGGGNQPQHFGDGTRLSIL.

The chain uses TRBV7-2 and TRBJ2-3, with 9 positions matching TRBD1. Germline loops: CDR1 SGHTA, CDR2 FQGNSA. This CDR3 contains 15 residues. Losses at the gene ends were 4 bases for V and 6 bases for J; bases not matched to a gene: 8. The CDR3 loop is CASSSDGTGLDTQYF. The CDR3 DNA sequence: TGTGCCAGCAGCTCTGATGGGACAGGGCTGGATACGCAGTATTTT.

The V and J genes are TRBV6-5 and TRBJ1-5, with TRBD1 identical over 7 bases. The germline V gene encodes CDR1 MNHEY and CDR2 SVGAGI. The CDR3 covers 15 residues. Germline trimming cut 5 bases from V and 6 bases from J; bases unmatched to any gene: 10. The CDR3 DNA reads TGTGCCAGCAGTCCAGGGGGGTTCGAGATTCAGCCCCAGCATTTT. Translating gives CASSPGGFEIQPQHF.

V and J are TRBV6-1 and TRBJ2-5; D not certain. This CDR3 region has 15 residues. V dropped 2 bases and J dropped 0 bases, with 10 bases sitting between them. Germline V gene sequence: CDR1 MNHNS, CDR2 SASEGT. CDR3 loop: CASSETDLDQETQYF. CDR3 bases: TGTGCCAGCAGTGAAACTGACTTGGACCAAGAGACCCAGTACTTC.

The chain couples TRBV5-6 to TRBJ2-7; D perhaps matches TRBD1 (6 bases). The CDR3 length is 15 residues. V lost 3 bases to trimming and J lost 6 bases, with 19 bases between them. Germline assignment: CDR1 SGHDT and CDR2 YYEEEE. The CDR3 is CASSYGRGRGIEQYF. DNA for the CDR3: TGTGCCAGCAGCTATGGACGGGGCAGGGGCATCGAGCAGTACTTC.

The chain has TRBV5-6 and TRBJ2-7; TRBD1 aligns across 10 bases. V lost 4 bases to trimming and J lost 0 bases; unmatched junction nucleotides: 4. Germline lookup yields CDR1 SGHDT and CDR2 YYEEEE. The CDR3 loop spans 15 amino acids. The CDR3 loop is CASSIGQGVSYEQYF. Here the CDR3 DNA reads TGTGCCAGCAGCATCGGACAGGGGGTCTCCTACGAGCAGTACTTC.

This chain uses TRBV7-6 with TRBJ2-2, with D perhaps matching TRBD1 (6 bases). Per germline, CDR1 SGHVS and CDR2 FNYEAQ. The CDR3 sequence is 16 residues long. The V end was cut by 2 bases, the J end by 0 bases, with 10 bases between. The CDR3 DNA is TGTGCCAGCAGCTTATTGGGGACATCGAACACCGGGGAGCTGTTTTTT. This sequence encodes CASSLLGTSNTGELFF.

The genes are TRBV27 and TRBJ2-1; 7 bases line up with TRBD1. Germline assignment: CDR1 MNHEY and CDR2 SMNVEV (reference sequence). The J segment lost 5 bases and the V segment lost 5 bases, leaving 6 bases of the junction unmatched. The CDR3 sequence is 14 residues long. The CDR3 reads CASSPLTGNNEQFF. DNA of the CDR3: TGTGCCAGCAGTCCATTGACAGGGAACAATGAGCAGTTCTTC.

The rearrangement joins TRBV13 to TRBJ1-1, with a possible D match to TRBD1 (5 bases). The V end was cut by 7 bases, the J end by 4 bases, with 13 bases between. This CDR3 has 13 amino acids. Germline V gene data show CDR1 as PRHDT and CDR2 as FYEKMQ (reference sequence). CDR3 sequence reads: CASTAGGSTEAFF. In DNA form, the CDR3 reads TGTGCCAGCACCGCGGGGGGGAGCACTGAAGCTTTCTTT.

The rearrangement uses TRBV19 and TRBJ2-3; the match to TRBD1 covers 8 bases. The germline CDR1 and CDR2 sequences are LNHDA and SQIVND (reference sequence). J was trimmed by 4 bases and V by 6 bases; bases with no gene match: 3. The CDR3 covers 13 residues. The CDR3 region is CASRTTGADTQYF. The DNA for the CDR3 is TGTGCCAGTAGGACGACAGGGGCAGATACGCAGTATTTT. The full variable domain, in which reference TRBV19 and TRBJ2-3 provide the parts outside the CDR3, is DGGITQSPKYLFRKEGQNVTLSCEQNLNHDAMYWYRQDPGQGLRLIYYSQIVNDFQKGDIAEGYSVSREKKESFPLTVTSAQKNPTAFYLCASRTTGADTQYFGPGTRLTVL.

This chain joins TRBV9 and TRBJ1-1; 9 bases fit TRBD1. CDR1 and CDR2 (germline): SGDLS, YYNGEE. This CDR3 has 14 amino acids. V shed 0 bases and J 8 bases; nucleotides not matched to a gene: 5. The CDR3 loop is CASSVGQGEGEAFF. The CDR3 DNA follows: TGTGCCAGCAGCGTAGGACAGGGGGAAGGAGAAGCTTTCTTT. The complete variable domain, with remaining parts taken from reference TRBV9 and TRBJ1-1, reads DSGVTQTPKHLITATGQRVTLRCSPRSGDLSVYWYQQSLDQGLQFLIQYYNGEERAKGNILERFSAQQFPDLHSELNLSSLELGDSALYFCASSVGQGEGEAFFGQGTRLTVV.

The chain couples TRBV28 to TRBJ1-5, with 7 bases that match TRBD1. After removal of 6 bases from V and 6 bases from J, the junction contained 8 bases not matched to a gene. This CDR3 comprises 14 residues. Germline V lookup: CDR1 MDHEN, CDR2 SYDVKM. The CDR3, as DNA: TGTGCCAGCAGAGCTCAGGGGGAGAGTCAGCCCCAGCATTTT. It is translated as CASRAQGESQPQHF.

This clone showed up just a few times. The chain is built from TRBV5-1 and TRBJ2-5; TRBD1 might be the D (6 bases). Germline CDR1 and CDR2: SGHRS and YFSETQ. The germline V and J ends were trimmed by 0 bases and 4 bases, with 10 bases remaining between them. The CDR3 is made up of 14 amino acids. The CDR3 DNA is TGCGCCAGCAGCTTGGCCACAGGGATAGAGACCCAGTACTTC. Encoded protein: CASSLATGIETQYF.

The V gene is TRBV7-2, the J gene TRBJ2-6, with D perhaps TRBD2 (5 bases). CDR1 and CDR2 from the germline V gene are SGHTA and FQGNSA. The V end was cut by 7 bases, the J end by 4 bases, with 17 bases between. The CDR3 has 16 amino acids. The CDR3 nucleotides read TGTGCCAGCAATCAAGGACTGCCCTTCGGGGCCAACGTCCTGACTTTC. Amino acid sequence: CASNQGLPFGANVLTF.

This chain uses TRBV10-3 with TRBJ2-1; 14 bases match TRBD2. Germline CDR1 is ENHRY and CDR2 is SYGVKD. The J segment lost 6 bases and the V segment lost 0 bases, leaving 1 base of the junction unmatched. The CDR3 spans 16 residues. The CDR3 DNA follows: TGTGCCATCAGTGAGTCGGGACTAGCGGGAGTCAATGAGCAGTTCTTC. Encoded protein: CAISESGLAGVNEQFF.

V usage is TRBV5-1 and J usage is TRBJ1-4; D might be TRBD1 (6 bases). V lost 2 bases to trimming and J lost 7 bases, with 15 bases between them. This CDR3 comprises 15 residues. Germline CDR1 and CDR2: SGHRS and YFSETQ. CDR3 residues: CASSFSQGETEKLFF. In DNA, the CDR3 is TGCGCCAGCAGCTTCTCACAGGGTGAAACTGAAAAACTGTTTTTT.

This clone was found once. CDR3 loop: CASSGAGLDLLNEKLFF. The CDR3 coding sequence is TGCGCCAGCAGTGGGGCAGGACTTGACCTCCTTAATGAAAAACTGTTTTTT. This rearrangement joins TRBV10-2 to TRBJ1-4; D call uncertain. The germline V gene encodes CDR1 WSHSY and CDR2 SAAADI. CDR3 size: 17 residues. V lost 4 bases to trimming and J lost 4 bases, with 19 bases between them.

This clone has just a few counts. The chain couples TRBV4-2 to TRBJ2-3, with 10 bases aligning to TRBD2. CDR3 length equals 19 residues. The germline CDR1 and CDR2 sequences are LGHNA and YNFKEQ. V shed 1 base and J 0 bases; nucleotides not matched to a gene: 10. The CDR3 region is CASSQARTQLAGSTDTQYF. The CDR3 DNA reads as TGTGCCAGCAGCCAAGCCCGGACCCAACTAGCGGGGAGCACAGATACGCAGTATTTT.

The V and J genes are TRBV5-6 and TRBJ2-1; no clear D gene. There are 15 residues in the CDR3. Trimming removed 1 base at V and 1 base at J, with 9 bases between. Germline CDR1 and CDR2: SGHDT and YYEEEE. This chain's CDR3 is CASSLLVASYNEQFF. The DNA for the CDR3 is TGTGCCAGCAGCTTGCTGGTCGCGTCCTACAATGAGCAGTTCTTC.

The chain has TRBV28 and TRBJ2-7; 7 bases are a match to TRBD1. Germline CDR1 reads MDHEN; CDR2 reads SYDVKM. The CDR3 runs 13 residues. With V trimmed by 5 bases and J by 5 bases, 6 bases remained unmatched. The CDR3 DNA sequence: TGTGCCAGCAGTGAACAGGGGAGCCACGAGCAGTACTTC. Its protein is CASSEQGSHEQYF.

V gene TRBV6-1 combines with J gene TRBJ2-2; a possible D gene is TRBD2 (5 bases). The CDR3 consists of 15 residues. V lost 6 bases and J lost 0, with 11 bases in between. Germline-derived CDR1 and CDR2 are MNHNS and SASEGT. CDR3 in amino acids: CASSYRGPNTGELFF. The CDR3, as DNA: TGTGCCAGCAGCTATCGGGGTCCGAACACCGGGGAGCTGTTTTTT.

The chain employs TRBV5-1 and TRBJ2-3, with 8 bases that match TRBD2. Germline CDR1 and CDR2: SGHRS and YFSETQ. This CDR3 has 15 amino acids. The V and J ends lost 1 base and 0 bases, in that order; junction bases with no gene match: 1. CDR3 in DNA: TGCGCCAGCAGCTTGTTAGCGGGGAGCACAGATACGCAGTATTTT. Protein: CASSLLAGSTDTQYF.